This TCR beta chain was observed in a study of blood T cell repertoires in COVID-19. Study-wide background: The samples span acute and convalescent COVID-19 from the United States, Italy and Spain.

From germline, CDR1 is MGHRA and CDR2 YSYEKL. J was trimmed by 1 base and V by 0 bases; bases with no gene match: 4. The CDR3 covers 19 residues. Source study methods: Cell counts per sample came from amplifying reference gene primers. TCRdb's table, derived via immunoSEQ multiplex PCR, lists solely in-frame clones and lacks some. That table gives V, J and clone size, and the DNA gave D and trimming. Seen here are about 280,000 clones, around 90% observed once, and the top ten hold approximately 0.85%. The sequenced material came from peripheral blood. The TCR comes from a woman in her thirties or forties who had recovered from COVID-19. The rearrangement links TRBV4-1 to TRBJ2-3; 16 positions agree with TRBD2. For the CDR3, the DNA is TGCGCCAGCAGCCAAGAAGGGACTAGCGGGAGGGTGGGCACAGATACGCAGTATTTT. As protein: CASSQEGTSGRVGTDTQYF.